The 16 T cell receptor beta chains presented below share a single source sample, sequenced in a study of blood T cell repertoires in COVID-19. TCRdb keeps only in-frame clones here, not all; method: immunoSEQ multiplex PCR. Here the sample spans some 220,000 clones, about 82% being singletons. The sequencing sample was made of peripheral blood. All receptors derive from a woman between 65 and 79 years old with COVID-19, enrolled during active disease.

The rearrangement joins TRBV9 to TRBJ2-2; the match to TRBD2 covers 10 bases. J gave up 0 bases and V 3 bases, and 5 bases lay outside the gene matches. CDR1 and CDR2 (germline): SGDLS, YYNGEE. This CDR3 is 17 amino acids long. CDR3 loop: CASSAPAGGTNTGELFF. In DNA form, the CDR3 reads TGTGCCAGCAGCGCCCCAGCGGGAGGGACGAACACCGGGGAGCTGTTTTTT.

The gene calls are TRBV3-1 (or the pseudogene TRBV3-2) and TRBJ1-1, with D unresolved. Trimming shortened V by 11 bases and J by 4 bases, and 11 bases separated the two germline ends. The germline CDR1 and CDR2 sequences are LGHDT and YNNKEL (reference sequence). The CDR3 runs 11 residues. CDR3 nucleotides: TGTGCCTCGGCGGGTAGCACTGAAGCTTTCTTT. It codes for CASAGSTEAFF.

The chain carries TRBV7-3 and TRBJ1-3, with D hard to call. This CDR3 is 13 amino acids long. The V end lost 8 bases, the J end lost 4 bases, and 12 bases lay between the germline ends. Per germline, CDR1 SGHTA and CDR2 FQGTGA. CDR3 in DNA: TGTGCCAGCGGAGATGGCATGGGAAACACCATATATTTT. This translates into CASGDGMGNTIYF.

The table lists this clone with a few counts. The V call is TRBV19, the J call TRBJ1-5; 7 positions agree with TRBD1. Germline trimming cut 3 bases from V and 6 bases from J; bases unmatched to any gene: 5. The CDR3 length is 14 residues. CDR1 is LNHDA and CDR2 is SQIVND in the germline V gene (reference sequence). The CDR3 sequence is CASSMEGASQPQHF. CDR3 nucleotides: TGTGCCAGTAGTATGGAGGGGGCGAGTCAGCCCCAGCATTTT.

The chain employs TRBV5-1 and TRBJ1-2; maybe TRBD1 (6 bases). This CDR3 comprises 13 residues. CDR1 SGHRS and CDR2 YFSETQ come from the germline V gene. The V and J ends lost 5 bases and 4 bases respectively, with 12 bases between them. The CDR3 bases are TGCGCCAGCAGTCTGGACAGAGCCTATGGCTACACCTTC. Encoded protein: CASSLDRAYGYTF.

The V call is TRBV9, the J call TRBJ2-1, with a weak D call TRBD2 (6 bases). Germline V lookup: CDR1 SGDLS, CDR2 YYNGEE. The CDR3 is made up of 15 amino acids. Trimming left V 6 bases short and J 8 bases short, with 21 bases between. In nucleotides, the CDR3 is TGTGCCAGCAACCCCGGCGGGACGATTTGGGATGAGCAGTTCTTC. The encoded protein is CASNPGGTIWDEQFF. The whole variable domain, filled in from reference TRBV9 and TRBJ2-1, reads DSGVTQTPKHLITATGQRVTLRCSPRSGDLSVYWYQQSLDQGLQFLIQYYNGEERAKGNILERFSAQQFPDLHSELNLSSLELGDSALYFCASNPGGTIWDEQFFGPGTRLTVL.

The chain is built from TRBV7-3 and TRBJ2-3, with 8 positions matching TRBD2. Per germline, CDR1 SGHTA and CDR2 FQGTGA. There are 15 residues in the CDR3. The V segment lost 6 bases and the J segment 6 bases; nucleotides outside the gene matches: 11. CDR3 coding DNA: TGTGCCAGCAGGAGTGCGGGAGGTTTCGCGGATACGCAGTATTTT. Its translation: CASRSAGGFADTQYF.

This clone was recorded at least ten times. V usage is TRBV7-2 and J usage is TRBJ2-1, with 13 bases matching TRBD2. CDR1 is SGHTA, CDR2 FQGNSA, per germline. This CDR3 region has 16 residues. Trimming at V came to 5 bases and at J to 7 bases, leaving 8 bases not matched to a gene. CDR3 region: CASSLGTSGIGNEQFF. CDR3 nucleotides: TGTGCCAGCAGCCTAGGGACTAGCGGGATAGGGAATGAGCAGTTCTTC.

This CDR3 is CASSTPGQGLDEQYF. The CDR3 nucleotides read TGTGCCAGCAGCACGCCTGGACAGGGGCTCGACGAGCAGTACTTC. This chain joins TRBV5-4 and TRBJ2-7, with 9 bases lining up with TRBD1. This CDR3 contains 15 residues. V was pared by 4 bases and J by 5 bases, with 10 bases of the junction left unmatched. Germline CDR1 reads SGHNT; CDR2 reads YYREEE (reference sequence). The full variable domain, completed using reference TRBV5-4 and TRBJ2-7, is ETGVTQSPTHLIKTRGQQVTLRCSSQSGHNTVSWYQQALGQGPQFIFQYYREEENGRGNFPPRFSGLQFPNYSSELNVNALELDDSALYLCASSTPGQGLDEQYFGPGTRLTVT.

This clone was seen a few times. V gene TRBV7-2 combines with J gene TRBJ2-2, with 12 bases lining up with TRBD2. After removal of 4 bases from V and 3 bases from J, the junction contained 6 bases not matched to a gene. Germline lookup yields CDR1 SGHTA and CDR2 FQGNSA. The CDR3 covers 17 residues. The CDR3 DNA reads TGTGCCAGCAGCTCCCTAGCGGGAGGGCCCGACACCGGGGAGCTGTTTTTT. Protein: CASSSLAGGPDTGELFF.

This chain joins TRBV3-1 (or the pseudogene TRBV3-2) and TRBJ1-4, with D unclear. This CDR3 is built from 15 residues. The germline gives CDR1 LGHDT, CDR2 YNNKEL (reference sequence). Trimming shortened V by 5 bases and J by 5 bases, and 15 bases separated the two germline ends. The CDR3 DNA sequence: TGTGCCAGCAGCTCCCACACCCGGGAGAATGAAAAACTGTTTTTT. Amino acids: CASSSHTRENEKLFF.

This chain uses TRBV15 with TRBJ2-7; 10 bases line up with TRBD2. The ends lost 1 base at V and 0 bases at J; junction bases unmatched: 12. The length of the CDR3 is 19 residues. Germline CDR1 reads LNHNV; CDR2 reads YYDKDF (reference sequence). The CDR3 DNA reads TGTGCCACCAGCAGAGTCGCGGCTAGCGGGAGTCCCAGCTCCTACGAGCAGTACTTC. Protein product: CATSRVAASGSPSSYEQYF.

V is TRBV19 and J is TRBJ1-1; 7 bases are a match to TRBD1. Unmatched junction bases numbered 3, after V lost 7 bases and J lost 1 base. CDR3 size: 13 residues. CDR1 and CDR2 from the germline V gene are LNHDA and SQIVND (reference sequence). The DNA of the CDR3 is TGTGCCAGTAACAGGGGATCGAACACTGAAGCTTTCTTT. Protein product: CASNRGSNTEAFF.

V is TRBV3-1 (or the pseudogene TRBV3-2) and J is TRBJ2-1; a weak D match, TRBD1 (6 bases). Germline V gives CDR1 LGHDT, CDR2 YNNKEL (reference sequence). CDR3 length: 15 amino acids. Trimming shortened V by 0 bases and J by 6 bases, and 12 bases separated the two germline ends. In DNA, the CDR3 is TGTGCCAGCAGCCAAGAGGGGGCCCGGCTCAATGAGCAGTTCTTC. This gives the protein CASSQEGARLNEQFF.

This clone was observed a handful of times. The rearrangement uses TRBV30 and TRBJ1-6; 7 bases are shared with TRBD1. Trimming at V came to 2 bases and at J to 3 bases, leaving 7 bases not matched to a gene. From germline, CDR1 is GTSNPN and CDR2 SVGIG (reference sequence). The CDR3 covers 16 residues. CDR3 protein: CAWSLLGGRYNSPLHF. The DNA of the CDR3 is TGTGCCTGGAGTCTTTTAGGGGGCCGCTATAATTCACCCCTCCACTTT.

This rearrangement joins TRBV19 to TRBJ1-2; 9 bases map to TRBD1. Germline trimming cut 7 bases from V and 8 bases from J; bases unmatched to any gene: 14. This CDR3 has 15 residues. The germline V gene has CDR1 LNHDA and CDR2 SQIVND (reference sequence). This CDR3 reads CASTPRSGQGEGYTF. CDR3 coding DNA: TGTGCCAGTACCCCTAGATCGGGACAGGGCGAAGGCTACACCTTC.